This TCR beta chain was captured in a study of T-cell memory formation after mild COVID-19. Study-level information: Clusters were largely donor specific. Points from the study as a whole: Largely, contracting CD4+ clones fell within CM and EM, and contracting CD8+ clones within EMRA. There were some responding clones in pre-infection memory, which suggested that cross-reactive memory had joined.

Concerning this clonotype itself: Antigen: not known.

This CDR3 is 15 amino acids long. Losses at the gene ends were 5 bases for V and 7 bases for J; bases not matched to a gene: 12. Germline lookup yields CDR1 MDHEN and CDR2 SYDVKM. TCRdb reprocessed the 5' RACE reads with MiXCR, giving one entry per CDR3 protein. The data contain roughly 600,000 distinct CDR3 sequences, 15% to 20% of them singletons. The receptor comes from an adult woman who had mild COVID-19 (a few samples of this study predate the infection). Cell type and time point are not known. The chain has TRBV28 and TRBJ2-7; 9 nucleotides align to TRBD2. Sequencing was done on a sample of PBMCs or a T cell subset sorted from them (not recorded which). In DNA form, the CDR3 reads TGTGCCAGCAGTCCCGGACTAGCGAGGTTGAGGGAGCAGTACTTC. Translating it yields CASSPGLARLREQYF.